This T cell receptor (beta chain) was found in a study of technical replicates of blood from a handful of donors. Germline-derived CDR1 and CDR2 are SEHNR and FQNEAQ (reference sequence). This CDR3 is built from 13 residues. V lost 3 bases and J lost 7, with 9 bases in between. Assay: immunoSEQ multiplex PCR; the TCRdb copy retains only in-frame clones and omits some. The sample lists approximately 69,000 clones, around 97% occurring once. This clone occurred once. Sequencing was performed on T cells isolated from PBMCs. The chain couples TRBV7-9 to TRBJ2-2; D may be TRBD2 (5 bases). The TCR comes from a human donor in good health. CDR3 sequence: CASSFLRGGELFF. DNA of the CDR3: TGTGCCAGCAGCTTCCTTCGGGGCGGGGAGCTGTTTTTT.